The rows below give T cell receptor beta chains drawn from one sample of a study of T cell responses to AZD1222 COVID-19 vaccine. TCRdb's table, derived via immunoSEQ multiplex PCR, lists solely in-frame clones and lacks some. Of some 130,000 clones listed, about four fifths are singletons. The sequencing used peripheral blood, collected on day 0 of AZD1222 vaccination. These receptor sequences come from an adult in good health. Both conserved end residues are part of each CDR3. D genes are given only for firm matches. Expanded clones get a size class; other rows say once, few or many, or leave the size out.

>TRBD1|TRBV11-2|16|-|TRBJ1-4
CASSSGTGAPNEKLFF
TGTGCCAGCAGCTCCGGGACAGGGGCCCCTAATGAAAAACTGTTTTTT
>TRBD1|TRBV5-8|14|-|TRBJ1-2
CASSPGQGYDGYTF
TGTGCCAGCAGCCCGGGACAGGGGTATGATGGCTACACCTTC
>TRBD1|TRBV7-2|17|-|TRBJ1-6
CATQGTGGYSYNSPLHF
TGTGCTACCCAAGGGACAGGCGGCTACTCCTATAATTCACCCCTCCACTTT
>TRBD1|TRBV7-2|15|-|TRBJ2-3
CASSYGTGGPDTQYF
TGTGCCAGCAGCTACGGGACAGGGGGCCCAGATACGCAGTATTTT
>-|TRBV13|11|once|TRBJ1-2
CASSLADGYTF
TGTGCCAGCAGCTTGGCGGATGGCTACACCTTC
>-|TRBV11-2|16|few|TRBJ1-4
CASSLGAGAAWEKLFF
TGTGCCAGCAGCTTAGGAGCAGGGGCGGCATGGGAAAAACTGTTTTTT
>TRBD1|TRBV27|16|-|TRBJ2-2
CASSYQGQANTGELFF
TGTGCCAGCAGTTACCAGGGACAGGCGAACACCGGGGAGCTGTTTTTT
>-|TRBV29-1|13|-|TRBJ1-4
CSVESEGNEKLFF
TGCAGCGTGGAATCGGAGGGGAATGAAAAACTGTTTTTT
>-|TRBV24-1|11|-|TRBJ2-4
CATASGGIQYF
TGTGCCACCGCTTCAGGTGGCATTCAGTACTTC
>TRBD1|TRBV28|14|-|TRBJ1-2
CASSSWDRYYGYTF
TGTGCCAGCAGTTCTTGGGACAGGTACTATGGCTACACCTTC
>-|TRBV14|13|-|TRBJ2-7
CASGLRATHRLYF
TGTGCCAGCGGACTACGGGCCACCCATCGTCTGTACTTC
>-|TRBV28|14|-|TRBJ1-1
CASRLPQGSTEAFF
TGTGCCAGCAGGCTTCCACAGGGTAGCACTGAAGCTTTCTTT
>TRBD2|TRBV28|15|-|TRBJ2-1
CASSPLAGTVNEQFF
TGTGCCAGCAGTCCTCTAGCGGGGACTGTGAATGAGCAGTTCTTC
>-|TRBV4-1|18|-|TRBJ1-5
CASSQDPSQSYSNQPQHF
TGCGCCAGCAGCCAAGATCCGTCGCAATCCTATAGCAATCAGCCCCAGCATTTT
>TRBD1|TRBV29-1|15|-|TRBJ2-3
CSVGRAGTGTDTQYF
TGCAGCGTTGGCCGAGCCGGGACAGGGACAGATACGCAGTATTTT
>-|TRBV19|11|-|TRBJ1-2
CASSTFYGYTF
TGTGCCAGTAGTACATTCTATGGCTACACCTTC
>-|TRBV30|13|once|TRBJ1-6
CAWSIGVQSPLHF
TGTGCCTGGAGTATCGGGGTCCAATCACCCCTCCACTTT
>-|TRBV18|17|-|TRBJ1-2
CASSPPRGVSGTYGYTF
TGTGCCAGCTCACCACCCCGGGGGGTCAGCGGGACCTATGGCTACACCTTC
>-|TRBV21-1|13|-|TRBJ1-1
CARPNRGTTEAFF
TGTGCCAGACCTAATAGGGGCACCACTGAAGCTTTCTTT
>TRBD2|TRBV10-3|12|-|TRBJ2-7
CAISEAGDEQYF
TGTGCCATCAGTGAGGCGGGGGACGAGCAGTACTTC
>-|TRBV5-5|16|once|TRBJ1-5
CASSLNLQGQNQPQHF
TGTGCCAGCAGCTTGAATTTGCAGGGGCAAAATCAGCCCCAGCATTTT
>TRBD1|TRBV28|13|-|TRBJ1-2
CASSPGTVLGYTF
TGTGCCAGCAGTCCCGGGACAGTTTTGGGCTACACCTTC
>-|TRBV19|15|-|TRBJ1-3
CASSPTSSSGNTIYF
TGTGCCAGTAGTCCTACGTCGAGCTCGGGAAACACCATATATTTT
>-|TRBV19|12|-|TRBJ1-5
CASSQSDQPQHF
TGTGCCAGTAGTCAGAGCGATCAGCCCCAGCATTTT
>-|TRBV5-1|14|-|TRBJ1-1
CASSSDSLNTEAFF
TGCGCCAGCAGTTCTGACAGCTTGAACACTGAAGCTTTCTTT
>-|TRBV6-4|14|-|TRBJ2-2
CASSLDPHTGELFF
TGTGCCAGCAGCTTAGACCCCCACACCGGGGAGCTGTTTTTT
>-|TRBV7-2|15|-|TRBJ2-7
CASSLRDILFYEQYF
TGTGCCAGCAGCTTAAGGGATATCCTTTTCTACGAGCAGTACTTC
>-|TRBV7-3|13|-|TRBJ1-1
CASSFERGTEAFF
TGTGCCAGCAGCTTTGAACGTGGGACTGAAGCTTTCTTT
>TRBD1|TRBV3-1/TRBV3-2|15|-|TRBJ1-1
CASSQEERAGGKAFF
TGTGCCAGCAGCCAAGAAGAGAGGGCAGGGGGCAAAGCTTTCTTT
>-|TRBV19|14|-|TRBJ2-5
CASHGGLGSETQYF
TGTGCCAGTCACGGGGGGCTCGGCTCGGAGACCCAGTACTTC
>TRBD1|TRBV5-1|13|few|TRBJ1-2
CASKVGQDYGYTF
TGCGCCAGCAAGGTGGGACAGGACTATGGCTACACCTTC
>TRBD1|TRBV5-1|15|-|TRBJ2-7
CASSYDRDVNYEQYF
TGCGCCAGCAGCTATGACAGGGATGTTAATTACGAGCAGTACTTC
>-|TRBV2|15|-|TRBJ2-3
CASSSRQAYTDTQYF
TGTGCCAGCAGTTCGAGACAGGCATACACAGATACGCAGTATTTT
>TRBD1|TRBV9|14|once|TRBJ2-7
CASSPRDSSYEQYF
TGTGCCAGCAGCCCCAGGGACAGCTCCTACGAGCAGTACTTC
>TRBD1|TRBV2|14|once|TRBJ1-5
CASSRQGNNQPQHF
TGTGCCAGCAGTCGACAGGGGAACAATCAGCCCCAGCATTTT
>TRBD2|TRBV4-2|16|-|TRBJ2-1
CASSQGTSGNRAEQFF
TGTGCCAGCAGCCAAGGGACTAGCGGGAACAGGGCTGAGCAGTTCTTC
>TRBD1|TRBV19|15|-|TRBJ2-5
CASSPGQGRGETQYF
TGTGCCAGTAGTCCCGGACAGGGGCGAGGGGAGACCCAGTACTTC
>TRBD1|TRBV18|14|-|TRBJ1-5
CASSGQERDQPQHF
TGTGCCAGCTCAGGACAGGAGAGGGATCAGCCCCAGCATTTT
>-|TRBV5-8|15|-|TRBJ1-4
CASSLAEITNEKLFF
TGTGCCAGCAGCTTGGCAGAGATCACTAATGAAAAACTGTTTTTT
>TRBD1|TRBV5-1|15|-|TRBJ2-3
CASSRDRGRTDTQYF
TGCGCCAGCAGCCGGGACAGGGGCAGGACAGATACGCAGTATTTT
>-|TRBV27|13|-|TRBJ2-7
CASSTQGPYEQYF
TGTGCCAGCAGCACACAGGGTCCCTACGAGCAGTACTTC
>TRBD2|TRBV5-1|16|-|TRBJ2-5
CASSLAGSGGQETQYF
TGCGCCAGCAGCTTGGCTGGTAGCGGGGGCCAAGAGACCCAGTACTTC
>-|TRBV2|15|-|TRBJ1-1
CASSELTGKGTEAFF
TGTGCCAGCAGTGAACTTACAGGGAAGGGCACTGAAGCTTTCTTT
>TRBD1|TRBV27|13|-|TRBJ1-6
CASSSRQGMSLHF
TGTGCCAGCAGTTCGCGACAGGGGATGTCCCTCCACTTT
>-|TRBV2|14|-|TRBJ2-2
CASSVKSDTGELFF
TGTGCCAGCAGTGTTAAATCCGACACCGGGGAGCTGTTTTTT
>TRBD1|TRBV5-1|14|-|TRBJ1-4
CASSVTGVNEKLFF
TGCGCCAGCAGCGTGACAGGGGTTAATGAAAAACTGTTTTTT
>-|TRBV2|13|-|TRBJ1-2
CASSEALGGDYTF
TGTGCCAGCAGTGAAGCGCTCGGGGGAGACTACACCTTC
>-|TRBV5-4|18|-|TRBJ1-3
CASSIRVGPGLSGNTIYF
TGTGCCAGCAGCATCAGAGTGGGGCCGGGACTCTCTGGAAACACCATATATTTT
>TRBD1|TRBV7-9|15|-|TRBJ1-1
CASSLGRGQGSEAFF
TGTGCCAGCAGCTTAGGCCGGGGACAGGGGTCTGAAGCTTTCTTT
>TRBD2|TRBV28|15|-|TRBJ2-7
CASSQDTAGYYEQYF
TGTGCCAGCAGTCAGGACACAGCGGGATACTACGAGCAGTACTTC
>-|TRBV9|14|-|TRBJ2-1
CASSVTGSRDEQFF
TGTGCCAGCAGCGTGACGGGGAGCAGGGATGAGCAGTTCTTC
>-|TRBV4-1|14|once|TRBJ2-1
CASSHPTVPREQFF
TGCGCCAGCAGCCACCCCACGGTCCCACGCGAGCAGTTCTTC
>-|TRBV4-2|16|-|TRBJ1-3
CASSQDRGSTGNTIYF
TGTGCCAGCAGCCAAGATCGCGGGTCTACTGGAAACACCATATATTTT
>-|TRBV5-1|13|-|TRBJ2-7
CASSFEGSYEQYF
TGCGCCAGCAGCTTCGAAGGTTCCTACGAGCAGTACTTC
>-|TRBV5-4|15|many|TRBJ1-2
CASSLRAFDPYGYTF
TGTGCCAGCAGCTTGAGGGCTTTTGACCCCTATGGCTACACCTTC
>-|TRBV5-1|15|-|TRBJ1-2
CASSLSRGNNYGYTF
TGCGCCAGCAGCTTGAGTCGGGGCAACAACTATGGCTACACCTTC
>TRBD1|TRBV6-5|15|-|TRBJ2-7
CASSRTGRSNYEQYF
TGTGCCAGCAGTCGGACAGGGCGTAGTAACTACGAGCAGTACTTC
>TRBD1|TRBV2|13|-|TRBJ1-6
CASSEGGQGTLHF
TGTGCCAGCAGTGAAGGGGGACAGGGGACCCTCCACTTT
>TRBD2|TRBV5-1|19|-|TRBJ2-1
CASSLETTSGASSYNEQFF
TGCGCCAGCAGCTTGGAAACGACTAGCGGGGCTTCCTCCTACAATGAGCAGTTCTTC